Shown below are 18 T cell receptor beta chains from a single sample sequenced in a study of T cell responses to AZD1222 COVID-19 vaccine. Libraries were prepared by immunoSEQ multiplex PCR; TCRdb keeps only in-frame clonotypes and omits some of them. This sample carries 150,000 or so clones, more than 85% of them seen once, and the ten largest clones take under 2.5%. The sequencing used peripheral blood, collected on day 0 of AZD1222 vaccination. Source of these receptors: an adult in good health.

The chain is built from TRBV5-5 and TRBJ2-7; D unresolved. This CDR3 is 14 amino acids long. V was clipped by 0 bases and J by 0 bases, with 7 bases between them. CDR1 is SGHKS and CDR2 is YYEKEE in the germline V gene (reference sequence). The CDR3 loop reads CASSLERISYEQYF. The DNA of the CDR3 is TGTGCCAGCAGCTTGGAAAGGATCTCCTACGAGCAGTACTTC.

The chain joins TRBV7-9 to TRBJ1-1; no clear D gene. The V gene's germline CDR1 is SEHNR and CDR2 FQNEAQ (reference sequence). The CDR3 is made up of 13 amino acids. V shed 3 bases and J shed 1 base, with 6 bases lying between them. CDR3 in DNA: TGTGCCAGCAGCTTTACTGGGAACACTGAAGCTTTCTTT. It yields the protein CASSFTGNTEAFF. Full variable domain (rest looked up from reference TRBV7-9 and TRBJ1-1): DTGVSQNPRHKITKRGQNVTFRCDPISEHNRLYWYRQTLGQGPEFLTYFQNEAQLEKSRLLSDRFSAERPKGSFSTLEIQRTEQGDSAMYLCASSFTGNTEAFFGQGTRLTVV.

The CDR3 here is CASSPGQGINQPQHF. CDR3 nucleotide sequence: TGTGCCAGCTCACCCGGGCAGGGAATCAATCAGCCCCAGCATTTT. The chain combines TRBV18 with TRBJ1-5, with a possible D match to TRBD1 (5 bases). This CDR3 has 15 residues. Germline V gene lookup returns CDR1 KGHSH and CDR2 LQKENI. V shed 3 bases and J shed 3 bases, with 12 bases lying between them.

The chain joins TRBV5-1 to TRBJ2-7; D assignment may be TRBD1 or TRBD2 (5 bases each). Germline loops: CDR1 SGHRS, CDR2 YFSETQ. Trimming shortened V by 2 bases and J by 2 bases, and 14 bases separated the two germline ends. The CDR3 covers 15 residues. In nucleotides, the CDR3 is TGCGCCAGCAGCTTAGAGGGGCAGGCCCCCTACGAGCAGTACTTC. Its protein is CASSLEGQAPYEQYF.

In this sample, this clone turned up once. The gene calls are TRBV19 and TRBJ2-5, with TRBD1 as a possible D gene (6 bases). Germline lookup yields CDR1 LNHDA and CDR2 SQIVND (reference sequence). Trimming left V 9 bases short and J 3 bases short, with 17 bases between. There are 14 residues in the CDR3. The CDR3 protein is CARGAGTLKETQYF. The CDR3 nucleotides are TGTGCCAGAGGCGCCGGGACACTGAAAGAGACCCAGTACTTC.

The chain combines TRBV4-1 with TRBJ2-5, with TRBD2 matching over 12 bases. This CDR3 region has 21 residues. Trimming removed 1 base from V and 4 bases from J; junction bases left unmatched: 19. Looked up from germline, CDR1 is MGHRA and CDR2 is YSYEKL. This chain's CDR3 is CASSQGPLAGGRHGERETQYF. CDR3 sequence (DNA): TGCGCCAGCAGCCAAGGCCCCCTAGCGGGGGGGAGGCACGGAGAGAGAGAGACCCAGTACTTC.

This clone was seen only a few times. This chain links TRBV19 with TRBJ1-3; D is unresolved. The germline V gene encodes CDR1 LNHDA and CDR2 SQIVND (reference sequence). This CDR3 has 15 residues. Trimming removed 3 bases from V and 4 bases from J, with 13 bases in between. The CDR3 reads CASSIVGTGGNTIYF. CDR3 coding DNA: TGTGCCAGTAGTATCGTGGGCACGGGGGGAAACACCATATATTTT.

The chain carries TRBV7-9 and TRBJ1-2; TRBD1 matches at 8 bases. CDR1 is SEHNR and CDR2 is FQNEAQ in the germline V gene (reference sequence). The ends lost 5 bases at V and 5 bases at J; junction bases unmatched: 4. CDR3 length equals 13 residues. CDR3: CASSPWTGYGYTF. CDR3 in DNA: TGTGCCAGCAGCCCCTGGACAGGGTATGGCTACACCTTC.

This chain joins TRBV6-6 and TRBJ2-7; D possibly matches TRBD1 or TRBD2 (5 bases each). The CDR3 has 12 amino acids. The V gene lost 7 bases and the J gene lost 1 base, with 8 bases spanning the gap. The germline gives CDR1 MNHNY, CDR2 SVGAGI (reference sequence). The CDR3 sequence is CASKRGSYEQYF. The CDR3 DNA follows: TGTGCCAGCAAGAGGGGATCCTACGAGCAGTACTTC.

The rearrangement links TRBV9 to TRBJ2-2, with TRBD1 as a possible D gene (5 bases). This CDR3 region has 17 residues. Per the germline V gene, CDR1 is SGDLS and CDR2 is YYNGEE. With 0 bases removed from V and 4 bases from J, the gap between germline ends came to 16 bases. CDR3 region: CASSVGGVGRGTGELFF. DNA of the CDR3: TGTGCCAGCAGCGTAGGAGGCGTGGGTAGGGGCACCGGGGAGCTGTTTTTT.

V and J are TRBV30 and TRBJ1-3; perhaps TRBD1 as D (5 bases). V lost 2 bases and J lost 0, with 11 bases in between. Germline CDR1 reads GTSNPN; CDR2 reads SVGIG (reference sequence). The CDR3 covers 15 residues. The CDR3 reads CAWSRAGLSGNTIYF. CDR3 DNA: TGTGCCTGGAGTAGGGCGGGGCTCTCTGGAAACACCATATATTTT.

The chain uses TRBV14 and TRBJ2-7, with D maybe TRBD1 (6 bases). Trimming pared 1 base from V and 7 bases from J, leaving 11 bases between. The CDR3 is made up of 13 amino acids. From germline, CDR1 is SGHDN and CDR2 FVKESK. CDR3 nucleotides: TGTGCCAGCAGCCAAGGCAGGGGAAATGAGCAGTACTTC. Encoded protein: CASSQGRGNEQYF.

There are a few counts of this clone. The genes are TRBV2 and TRBJ2-1; 13 bases are shared with TRBD2. The ends lost 5 bases at V and 7 bases at J; junction bases unmatched: 5. CDR1 and CDR2 (germline): SNHLY, FYNNEI. There are 15 residues in the CDR3. For the CDR3, the DNA is TGTGCCAGCAGTAAAGGGACTAGCGGGATTAATGAGCAGTTCTTC. Translation gives CASSKGTSGINEQFF.

The chain uses TRBV6-5 and TRBJ1-1; D is uncertain. Deletions cut 2 bases from V and 5 bases from J, with 3 bases between. The CDR3 consists of 11 residues. From germline, CDR1 is MNHEY and CDR2 SVGAGI. CDR3 region: CASSYGTEAFF. The CDR3 region has the DNA TGTGCCAGCAGTTACGGGACTGAAGCTTTCTTT.

The J gene is TRBJ2-2, the V gene TRBV6-1, with TRBD1 as a possible D gene (6 bases). This CDR3 has 14 amino acids. Per the germline V gene, CDR1 is MNHNS and CDR2 is SASEGT. V was cut by 2 bases and J by 4 bases, with 8 bases left in between. DNA for the CDR3: TGTGCCAGCAGTGAACAGGGGTCCACCGGGGAGCTGTTTTTT. Its protein product is CASSEQGSTGELFF.

A remark on this clone: Different DNA sequences within this sample yield the same CDR3. V is TRBV20-1 and J is TRBJ1-4; D call uncertain. With 6 bases removed from V and 0 bases from J, the gap between germline ends came to 2 bases. Germline-derived CDR1 and CDR2 are DFQATT and SNEGSKA (reference sequence). The CDR3 consists of 11 residues. DNA for the CDR3: TGCAGTGCCCCAACTAATGAAAAACTGTTTTTT. It is translated as CSAPTNEKLFF.

The chain combines TRBV29-1 with TRBJ2-3, with a tentative D call TRBD2 (6 bases). Per the germline V gene, CDR1 is SQVTM and CDR2 is ANQGSEA. This CDR3 is 14 amino acids long. Trimming shortened V by 2 bases and J by 9 bases, and 18 bases separated the two germline ends. CDR3 in DNA: TGCAGCGTTGAAAAGGGAGGTTTTGGGGGAACGCAGTATTTT. Its translation is CSVEKGGFGGTQYF.

J is TRBJ2-7 and V is TRBV7-2, with TRBD1 matching over 8 bases. This CDR3 region has 15 residues. The V gene end was trimmed by 2 bases and the J gene end by 2 bases; junction bases not matched to a gene: 5. Germline-derived CDR1 and CDR2 are SGHTA and FQGNSA. CDR3 sequence: CASSLTTGVPYEQYF. For the CDR3, the DNA is TGTGCCAGCAGCTTAACGACAGGGGTCCCCTACGAGCAGTACTTC. The full variable domain, rest sourced from reference TRBV7-2 and TRBJ2-7, is GAGVSQSPSNKVTEKGKDVELRCDPISGHTALYWYRQSLGQGLEFLIYFQGNSAPDKSGLPSDRFSAERTGGSVSTLTIQRTQQEDSAVYLCASSLTTGVPYEQYFGPGTRLTVT.